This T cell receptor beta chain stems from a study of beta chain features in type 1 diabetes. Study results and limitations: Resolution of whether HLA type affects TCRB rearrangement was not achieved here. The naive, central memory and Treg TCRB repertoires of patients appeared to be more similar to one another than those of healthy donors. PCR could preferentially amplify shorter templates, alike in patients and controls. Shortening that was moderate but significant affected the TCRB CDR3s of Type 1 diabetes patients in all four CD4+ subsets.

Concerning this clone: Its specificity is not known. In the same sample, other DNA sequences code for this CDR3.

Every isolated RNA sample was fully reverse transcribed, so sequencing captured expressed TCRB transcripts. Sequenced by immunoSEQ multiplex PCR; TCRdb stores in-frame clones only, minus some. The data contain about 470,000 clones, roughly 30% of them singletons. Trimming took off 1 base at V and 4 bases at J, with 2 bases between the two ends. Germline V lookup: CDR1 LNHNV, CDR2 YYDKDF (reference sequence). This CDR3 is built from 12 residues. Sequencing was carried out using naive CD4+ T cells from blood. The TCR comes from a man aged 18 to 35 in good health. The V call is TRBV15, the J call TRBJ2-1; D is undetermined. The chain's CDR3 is CATSRAYNEQFF. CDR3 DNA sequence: TGTGCCACCAGCAGAGCATACAATGAGCAGTTCTTC.